This is a list of T cell receptor beta chains from one sample in a study of technical replicates of blood from four donors. Sequenced by immunoSEQ multiplex PCR; TCRdb stores in-frame clones only, minus some. The table has over 55,000 clones, about 87% seen once. The sequenced material came from PBMCs. These receptors were taken from a human donor in good health. Some clones in this sample may be carry-over from other donors' samples. Both conserved end residues are part of each CDR3. The D gene is left open where the match is weak. Size values are once, few and many counts, or a class for expanded clones, and some rows have none.

size,length,J,V,D,DNA,CDR3
NA,13,TRBJ1-2,TRBV10-3,NA,TGTGCCATCACCCCGGACGGGGGATATGGCTACACCTTC,CAITPDGGYGYTF
NA,18,TRBJ2-1,TRBV9,TRBD2,TGTGCCAGCAGCGACAACCCGACTAGCGGGAGCTCCTACAATGAGCAGTTCTTC,CASSDNPTSGSSYNEQFF
NA,14,TRBJ1-1,TRBV18,NA,TGTGCCAGCTCATCGACGCCGGAGGGCACTGAAGCTTTCTTT,CASSSTPEGTEAFF
few,16,TRBJ1-1,TRBV2,NA,TGTGCCAGCAGCGGGGGGGACGGTAAATTGAACACTGAAGCTTTCTTT,CASSGGDGKLNTEAFF
once,16,TRBJ2-4,TRBV4-1,NA,TGCGCCAGCAGCCAGCCCGGACGGGAAGCCAAAAACATTCAGTACTTC,CASSQPGREAKNIQYF
NA,12,TRBJ2-5,TRBV12-5,NA,TGTGCTAGTGGTCCAGGGAGGGAGACCCAGTACTTC,CASGPGRETQYF
NA,16,TRBJ2-1,TRBV23-1,NA,TGCGCCAGCAGTCAATCGCCAGGGGACCGAGCCAATGAGCAGTTCTTC,CASSQSPGDRANEQFF
NA,16,TRBJ1-2,TRBV5-3,TRBD1,TGTGCCAGAAGCTTAAAGGGCAGGGGGCGACCCTATGGCTACACCTTC,CARSLKGRGRPYGYTF
NA,12,TRBJ2-3,TRBV29-1,NA,TGCAGCGTTGATCACAATACAGATACGCAGTATTTT,CSVDHNTDTQYF
NA,15,TRBJ1-1,TRBV4-2,TRBD1,TGTGCCAGCAGCCAAGATAGAGACAGGGACACTGAAGCTTTCTTT,CASSQDRDRDTEAFF
medium-sized,14,TRBJ2-7,TRBV6-1,NA,TGTGCCAGCAGTGAAGGGGGGGAAGCCTACGAGCAGTACTTC,CASSEGGEAYEQYF
NA,15,TRBJ1-5,TRBV2,TRBD1,TGTGCCAGCAGTGGTGACAGGGCTGGGGATCAGCCCCAGCATTTT,CASSGDRAGDQPQHF
NA,15,TRBJ2-1,TRBV15,NA,TGTGCCACCAGCAGAGAAGGGGGGGCCGCCAATGAGCAGTTCTTC,CATSREGGAANEQFF
NA,13,TRBJ2-3,TRBV15,NA,TGTGCCACCAGCGATGGAAGAGGAGATACGCAGTATTTT,CATSDGRGDTQYF
NA,13,TRBJ2-7,TRBV5-1,TRBD2,TGCGCCAGCAGCTTGGAACTAGCGCACGAGCAGTACTTC,CASSLELAHEQYF
NA,16,TRBJ2-7,TRBV2,TRBD2,TGTGCCAGCAGTGAAGGGTCCGGGGGGATAATAGGGGAGCAGTACTTC,CASSEGSGGIIGEQYF
NA,11,TRBJ1-4,TRBV6-1,NA,TGTGCCAGCATCGGGGGGGAAAAACTGTTTTTT,CASIGGEKLFF
NA,15,TRBJ2-7,TRBV28,NA,TGTGCCAGCGGCCCATTGGGGGCGAGCTCCTACGAGCAGTACTTC,CASGPLGASSYEQYF
NA,15,TRBJ2-3,TRBV6-5,TRBD2,TGTGCCAGCACCGATAGCGGGAGTGGCACAGATACGCAGTATTTT,CASTDSGSGTDTQYF
few,16,TRBJ2-2,TRBV7-6,TRBD2,TGTGCCAGCAGCCCAACTAGCGGGAGCTACACCGGGGAGCTGTTTTTT,CASSPTSGSYTGELFF
NA,14,TRBJ2-1,TRBV15,TRBD2,TGTGCCACCAGCCTAAGGACTAGTTACAATGAGCAGTTCTTC,CATSLRTSYNEQFF
few,13,TRBJ1-1,TRBV7-9,NA,TGTGCCAGCAGCTCAGGGGCACGGGCAGAAGCTTTCTTT,CASSSGARAEAFF
NA,15,TRBJ1-6,TRBV19,TRBD1,TGTGCCAGTAGGATCCAGGGGGTAGATAATTCACCCCTCCACTTT,CASRIQGVDNSPLHF
once,15,TRBJ2-3,TRBV6-5,TRBD2,TGTGCCAGCAGTTACGGAACGGGGGGGGTGGATACGCAGTATTTT,CASSYGTGGVDTQYF
NA,16,TRBJ1-5,TRBV7-2,NA,TGTGCCAGCAGCTCGACAGGAGTCGTCAGCAATCAGCCCCAGCATTTT,CASSSTGVVSNQPQHF
once,14,TRBJ2-1,TRBV14,NA,TGTGCCAGCAGCCAACCTAACGTACGGAATGAGCAGTTCTTC,CASSQPNVRNEQFF
few,15,TRBJ1-2,TRBV5-1,NA,TGCGCCAGCAGCTTGGTCGAATACGGGTCCTATGGCTACACCTTC,CASSLVEYGSYGYTF
NA,15,TRBJ2-3,TRBV19,NA,TGTGCCAGTAGTAGGGAGCTTTCTAGCACAGATACGCAGTATTTT,CASSRELSSTDTQYF
NA,13,TRBJ1-2,TRBV29-1,NA,TGCAGCGTGCGGGCAGGGGCGTACCGAGGCTACACCTTC,CSVRAGAYRGYTF
NA,13,TRBJ1-1,TRBV7-2,TRBD1,TGTGCCAGCAGCTTAAGGGGGCAGGTTTGGGCTTTCTTT,CASSLRGQVWAFF
NA,15,TRBJ2-7,TRBV7-2,TRBD2,TGTGCCAGCAGCCTAGGACTAGCGGCGAGTTACGAGCAGTACTTC,CASSLGLAASYEQYF
NA,14,TRBJ2-7,TRBV11-3,NA,TGTGCCAGCAGCTTGGCTGGGGGGGCTGGCGAGCAGTACTTC,CASSLAGGAGEQYF
NA,13,TRBJ2-3,TRBV7-9,TRBD1,TGTGCCAGCCTACGGGACAGGGCAGATACGCAGTATTTT,CASLRDRADTQYF
NA,13,TRBJ2-7,TRBV5-4,NA,TGTGCCAGCAGCTTGCCCGCAGCGACCGAGCAGTACTTC,CASSLPAATEQYF
NA,15,TRBJ2-7,TRBV2,TRBD1,TGTGCCATCCCCACACGGACAGGGGCCGACTACGAGCAGTACTTC,CAIPTRTGADYEQYF
NA,14,TRBJ2-2,TRBV7-2,NA,TGTGCCAGCAGCAAAACGCGAGCGTCCGGGGAGCTGTTTTTT,CASSKTRASGELFF
few,14,TRBJ1-2,TRBV19,NA,TGTGCCAGTAAAGGACGGACTTCGGAGTATGGCTACACCTTC,CASKGRTSEYGYTF
NA,17,TRBJ2-7,TRBV2,NA,TGTGCCAGCAGTCCTACCCGAGCTAGGGGCTGGTCCTACGAGCAGTACTTC,CASSPTRARGWSYEQYF
NA,15,TRBJ2-1,TRBV4-2,TRBD2,TGTGCCAGCAGCCAAGTATTGTTAGCGGGATCGGAGCAGTTCTTC,CASSQVLLAGSEQFF
NA,14,TRBJ2-1,TRBV2,TRBD2,TGTGCCAGCAAGCGGGAGCTGGACTACAATGAGCAGTTCTTC,CASKRELDYNEQFF